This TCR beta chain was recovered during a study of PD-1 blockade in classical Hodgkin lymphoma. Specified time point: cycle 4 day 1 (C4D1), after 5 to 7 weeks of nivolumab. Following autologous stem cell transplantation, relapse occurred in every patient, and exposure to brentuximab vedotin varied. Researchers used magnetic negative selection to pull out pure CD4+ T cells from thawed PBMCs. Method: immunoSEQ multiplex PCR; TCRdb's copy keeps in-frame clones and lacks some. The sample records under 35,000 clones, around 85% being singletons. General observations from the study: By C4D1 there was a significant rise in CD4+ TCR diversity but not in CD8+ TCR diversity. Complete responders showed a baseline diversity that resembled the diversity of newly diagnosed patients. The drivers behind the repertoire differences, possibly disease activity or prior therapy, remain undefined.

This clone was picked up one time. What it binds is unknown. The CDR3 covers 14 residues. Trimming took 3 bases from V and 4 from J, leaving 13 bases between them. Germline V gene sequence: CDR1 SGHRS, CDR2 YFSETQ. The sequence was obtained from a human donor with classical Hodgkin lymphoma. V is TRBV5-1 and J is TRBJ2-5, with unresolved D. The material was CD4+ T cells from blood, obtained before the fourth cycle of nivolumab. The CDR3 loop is CASSSRTRVETQYF. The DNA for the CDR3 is TGCGCCAGCAGCTCCCGGACCCGGGTAGAGACCCAGTACTTC.